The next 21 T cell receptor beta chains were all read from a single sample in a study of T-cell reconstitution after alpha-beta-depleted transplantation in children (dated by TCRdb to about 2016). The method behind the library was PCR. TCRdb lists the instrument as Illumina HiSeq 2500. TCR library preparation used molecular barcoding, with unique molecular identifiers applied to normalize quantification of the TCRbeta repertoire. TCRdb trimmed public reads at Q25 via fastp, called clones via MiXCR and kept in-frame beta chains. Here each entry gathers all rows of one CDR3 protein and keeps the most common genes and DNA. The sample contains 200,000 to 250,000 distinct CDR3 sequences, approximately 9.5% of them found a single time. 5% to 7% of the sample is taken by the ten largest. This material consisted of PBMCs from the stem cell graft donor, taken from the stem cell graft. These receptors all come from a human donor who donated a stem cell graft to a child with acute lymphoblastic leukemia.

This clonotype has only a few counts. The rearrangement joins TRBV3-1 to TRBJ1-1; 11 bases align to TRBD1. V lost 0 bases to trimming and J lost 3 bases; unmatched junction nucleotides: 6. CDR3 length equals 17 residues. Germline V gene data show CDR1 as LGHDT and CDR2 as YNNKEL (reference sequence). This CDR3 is CASSQDGPGQGDTEAFF. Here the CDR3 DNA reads TGTGCCAGCAGCCAAGATGGGCCGGGACAGGGGGACACTGAAGCTTTCTTT.

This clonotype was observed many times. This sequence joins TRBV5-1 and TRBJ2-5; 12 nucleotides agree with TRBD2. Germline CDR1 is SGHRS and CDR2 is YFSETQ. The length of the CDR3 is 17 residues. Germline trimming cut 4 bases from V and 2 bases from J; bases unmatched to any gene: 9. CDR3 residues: CASSLGLAGYRQETQYF. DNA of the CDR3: TGCGCCAGCAGCCTCGGACTAGCGGGGTACCGACAAGAGACCCAGTACTTC.

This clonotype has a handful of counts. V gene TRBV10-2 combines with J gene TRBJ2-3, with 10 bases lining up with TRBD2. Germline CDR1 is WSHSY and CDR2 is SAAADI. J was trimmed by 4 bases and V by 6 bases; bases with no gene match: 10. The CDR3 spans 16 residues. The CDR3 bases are TGCGCCAGCAGGGGAAAAGCGGGGGGGCACCCAGATACGCAGTATTTT. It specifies CASRGKAGGHPDTQYF.

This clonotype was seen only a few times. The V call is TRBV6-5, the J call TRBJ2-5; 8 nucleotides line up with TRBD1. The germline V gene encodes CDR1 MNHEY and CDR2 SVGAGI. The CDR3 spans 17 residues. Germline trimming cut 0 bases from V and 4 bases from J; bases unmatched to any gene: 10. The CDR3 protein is CASSYSRQGMGGETQYF. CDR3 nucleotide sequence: TGTGCCAGCAGTTACTCGAGACAGGGGATGGGAGGAGAGACCCAGTACTTC.

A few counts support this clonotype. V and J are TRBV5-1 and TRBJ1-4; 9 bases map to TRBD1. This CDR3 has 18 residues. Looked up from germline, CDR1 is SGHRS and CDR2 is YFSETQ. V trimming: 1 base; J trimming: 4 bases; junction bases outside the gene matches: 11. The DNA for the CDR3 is TGCGCCAGCAGCTTGTCCGGACAGGGGCGAGTCGGTAATGAAAAACTGTTTTTT. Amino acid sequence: CASSLSGQGRVGNEKLFF.

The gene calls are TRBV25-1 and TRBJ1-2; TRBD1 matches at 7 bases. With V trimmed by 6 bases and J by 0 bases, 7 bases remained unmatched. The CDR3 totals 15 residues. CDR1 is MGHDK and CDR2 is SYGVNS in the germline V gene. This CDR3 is CASSPGTATNYGYTF. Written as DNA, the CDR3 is TGTGCCAGCAGCCCCGGGACAGCCACTAACTATGGCTACACCTTC.

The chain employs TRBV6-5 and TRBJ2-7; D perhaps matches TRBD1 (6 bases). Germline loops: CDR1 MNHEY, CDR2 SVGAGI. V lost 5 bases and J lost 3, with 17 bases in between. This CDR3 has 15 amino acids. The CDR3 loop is CASSHGDRNSYEQYF. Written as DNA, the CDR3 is TGTGCCAGCAGTCACGGCGACAGGAACAGCTACGAGCAGTACTTC.

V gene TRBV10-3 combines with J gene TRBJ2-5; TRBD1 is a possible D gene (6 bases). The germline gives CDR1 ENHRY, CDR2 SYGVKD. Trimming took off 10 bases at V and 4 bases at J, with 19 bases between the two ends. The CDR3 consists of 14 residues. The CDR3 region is CATSGDPRGETQYF. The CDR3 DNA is TGTGCCACCTCAGGGGACCCACGGGGAGAGACCCAGTACTTC.

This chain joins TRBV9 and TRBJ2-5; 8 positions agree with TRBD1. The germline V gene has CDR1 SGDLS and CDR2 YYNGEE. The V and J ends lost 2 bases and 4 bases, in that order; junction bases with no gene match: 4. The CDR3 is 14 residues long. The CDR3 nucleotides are TGTGCCAGCAGCGTCCAGACAGGGGTAGAGACCCAGTACTTC. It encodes CASSVQTGVETQYF.

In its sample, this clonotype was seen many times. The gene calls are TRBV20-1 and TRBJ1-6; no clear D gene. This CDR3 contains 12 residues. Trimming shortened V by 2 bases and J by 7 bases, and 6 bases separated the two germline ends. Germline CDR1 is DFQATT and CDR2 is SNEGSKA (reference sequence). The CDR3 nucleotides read TGCAGTGCTAGAAGAGGGAATTCACCCCTCCACTTT. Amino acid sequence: CSARRGNSPLHF.

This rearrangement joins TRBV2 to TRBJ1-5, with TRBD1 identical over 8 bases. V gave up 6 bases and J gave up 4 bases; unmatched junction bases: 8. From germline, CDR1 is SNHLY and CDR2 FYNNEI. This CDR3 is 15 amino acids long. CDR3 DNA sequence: TGTGCCAGCAGGGCCTGGACAGGGTGGAATCAGCCCCAGCATTTT. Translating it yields CASRAWTGWNQPQHF.

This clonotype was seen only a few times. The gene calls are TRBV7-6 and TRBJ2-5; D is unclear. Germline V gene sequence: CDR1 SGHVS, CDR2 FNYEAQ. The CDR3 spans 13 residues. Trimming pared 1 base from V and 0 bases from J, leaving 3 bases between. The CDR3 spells CASSLVHQETQYF. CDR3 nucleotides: TGTGCCAGCAGCTTAGTTCACCAAGAGACCCAGTACTTC.

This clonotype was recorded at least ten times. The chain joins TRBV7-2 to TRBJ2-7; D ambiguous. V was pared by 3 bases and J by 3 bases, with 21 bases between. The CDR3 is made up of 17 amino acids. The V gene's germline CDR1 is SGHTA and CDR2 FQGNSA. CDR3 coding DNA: TGTGCCAGCAGCTTGGAGCAACCGGGCTACAGACGCTACGAGCAGTACTTC. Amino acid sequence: CASSLEQPGYRRYEQYF.

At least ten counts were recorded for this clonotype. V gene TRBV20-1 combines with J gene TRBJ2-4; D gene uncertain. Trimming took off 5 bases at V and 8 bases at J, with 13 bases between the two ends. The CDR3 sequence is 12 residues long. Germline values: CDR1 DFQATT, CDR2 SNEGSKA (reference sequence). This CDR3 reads CSAEDVGDIQYF. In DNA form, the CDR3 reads TGCAGTGCTGAGGACGTTGGGGACATTCAGTACTTC.

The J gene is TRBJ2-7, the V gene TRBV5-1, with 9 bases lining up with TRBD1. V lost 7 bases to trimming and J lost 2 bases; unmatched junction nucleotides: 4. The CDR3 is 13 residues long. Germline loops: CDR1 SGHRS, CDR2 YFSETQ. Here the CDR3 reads CASGQGSTYEQYF. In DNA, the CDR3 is TGCGCCAGCGGACAGGGGTCCACCTACGAGCAGTACTTC. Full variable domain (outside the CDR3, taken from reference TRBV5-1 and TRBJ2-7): KAGVTQTPRYLIKTRGQQVTLSCSPISGHRSVSWYQQTPGQGLQFLFEYFSETQRNKGNFPGRFSGRQFSNSRSEMNVSTLELGDSALYLCASGQGSTYEQYFGPGTRLTVT.

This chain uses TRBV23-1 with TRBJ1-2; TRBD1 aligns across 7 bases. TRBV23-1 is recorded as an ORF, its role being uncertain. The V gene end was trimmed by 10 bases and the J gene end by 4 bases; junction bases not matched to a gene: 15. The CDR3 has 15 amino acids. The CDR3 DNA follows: TGCGCCACCGCCAGGATAGGACAGGAGATCTATGGCTACACCTTC. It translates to CATARIGQEIYGYTF.

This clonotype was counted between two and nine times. The CDR3 DNA sequence: TGCGCCAGCAGCTTGGTTGGGGGCCGAGAGACCCAGTACTTC. This codes for CASSLVGGRETQYF. The chain employs TRBV5-1 and TRBJ2-5; perhaps TRBD1 as D (6 bases). Germline V CDR1 and CDR2: SGHRS, YFSETQ. This CDR3 is 14 amino acids long. V was shortened by 0 bases and J by 4 bases, with 10 bases between the two germline ends.

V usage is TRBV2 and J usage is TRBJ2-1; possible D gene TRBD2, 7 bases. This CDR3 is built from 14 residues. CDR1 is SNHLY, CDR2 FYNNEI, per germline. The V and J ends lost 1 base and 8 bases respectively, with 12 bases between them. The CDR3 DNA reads TGTGCCAGCAGTGAAGATCGGGGGGCACATGAGCAGTTCTTC. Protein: CASSEDRGAHEQFF.

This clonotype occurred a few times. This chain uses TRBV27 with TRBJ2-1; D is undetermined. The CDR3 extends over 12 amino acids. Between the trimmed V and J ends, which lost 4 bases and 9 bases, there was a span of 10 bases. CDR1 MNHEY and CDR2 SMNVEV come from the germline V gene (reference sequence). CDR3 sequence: CASSSSRGEQFF. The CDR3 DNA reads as TGTGCCAGCAGTTCCTCCAGAGGTGAGCAGTTCTTC.

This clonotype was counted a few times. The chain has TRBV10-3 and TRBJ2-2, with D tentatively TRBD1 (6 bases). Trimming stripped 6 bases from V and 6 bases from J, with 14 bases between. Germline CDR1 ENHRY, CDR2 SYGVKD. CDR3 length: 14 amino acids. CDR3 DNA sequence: TGTGCCATCAGACCTAGGGACACGGCCGGGGAGCTGTTTTTT. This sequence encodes CAIRPRDTAGELFF.

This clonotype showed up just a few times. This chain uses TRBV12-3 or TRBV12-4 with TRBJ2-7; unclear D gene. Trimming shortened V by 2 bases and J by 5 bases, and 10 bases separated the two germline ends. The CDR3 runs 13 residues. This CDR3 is CASSLQESHEQYF. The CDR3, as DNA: TGTGCCAGCAGTTTACAGGAGAGCCACGAGCAGTACTTC.